These 5 T cell receptor beta chains share one sample of origin, sequenced in a study of blood T cell repertoires in COVID-19. Assay: immunoSEQ multiplex PCR; the TCRdb copy retains only in-frame clones and omits some. The repertoire holds about 170,000 clones, with 84% as singletons. The material sequenced was peripheral blood. The receptors derive from a woman of 80 years or more with COVID-19, enrolled during active disease.

This clone was detected a few times. Other DNA sequences from this sample encode an identical CDR3 as well. The V and J genes are TRBV18 and TRBJ1-5; D may be TRBD1 (5 bases). Germline V CDR1 and CDR2: KGHSH, LQKENI. This CDR3 comprises 15 residues. V was cut by 3 bases and J by 2 bases, with 11 bases left in between. The CDR3 bases are TGTGCCAGCTCACCCTTGGGGGGTGGCAATCAGCCCCAGCATTTT. It yields the protein CASSPLGGGNQPQHF.

J is TRBJ2-5 and V is TRBV6-6; 7 nucleotides agree with TRBD2. V gave up 5 bases and J gave up 1 base; unmatched junction bases: 10. CDR3 length equals 16 residues. Germline CDR1 is MNHNY and CDR2 is SVGAGI (reference sequence). The DNA of the CDR3 is TGTGCCAGCAGTACCCCGGGACTACAGATCCAAGAGACCCAGTACTTC. Protein product: CASSTPGLQIQETQYF.

V usage is TRBV7-8 and J usage is TRBJ2-1; 7 nucleotides match TRBD1. Germline V lookup: CDR1 SGHVS, CDR2 FQNEAQ. With V trimmed by 1 base and J by 0 bases, 9 bases remained unmatched. The CDR3 contains 18 residues. The CDR3 sequence is CASSLGRGGPSSYNEQFF. DNA for the CDR3: TGTGCCAGCAGCTTAGGCAGAGGGGGCCCTAGCTCCTACAATGAGCAGTTCTTC. The whole variable domain, filled in from reference TRBV7-8 and TRBJ2-1, reads GAGVSQSPRYKVAKRGQDVALRCDPISGHVSLFWYQQALGQGPEFLTYFQNEAQLDKSGLPSDRFFAERPEGSVSTLKIQRTQQEDSAVYLCASSLGRGGPSSYNEQFFGPGTRLTVL.

Concerning this clone: At one end the junction does not follow the germline gene, possibly because of a read error. The rearrangement joins TRBV7-2 to TRBJ1-5; D is uncertain. CDR3 length: 15 amino acids. Per germline, CDR1 SGHTA and CDR2 FQGNSA. CDR3 in amino acids: CASSLDRGNYQPQHF. The CDR3, as DNA: TGTGCCAGCAGTTTAGACCGGGGAAACTATCAGCCCCAGCATTTT.

V is TRBV6-6 and J is TRBJ1-5; possible D gene TRBD1, 5 bases. V was pared by 6 bases and J by 0 bases, with 12 bases between. Looked up from germline, CDR1 is MNHNY and CDR2 is SVGAGI (reference sequence). The CDR3 is 15 amino acids. CDR3 protein: CASRPAGGSNQPQHF. In nucleotides, the CDR3 is TGTGCCAGCAGGCCTGCCGGGGGTAGCAATCAGCCCCAGCATTTT.